This is a list of T cell receptor beta chains from one sample in a study of T cell responses to AZD1222 COVID-19 vaccine. Using immunoSEQ multiplex PCR, the repertoire was profiled, and TCRdb retains in-frame clones only, with some absent. The sample comprises some 170,000 clones, over 85% of which are singletons, and less than 3% rests with the top ten. The material sequenced was peripheral blood, taken on day 0 of AZD1222 vaccination. Every receptor here comes from an adult in good health. Each CDR3 is given with its conserved first and last residue. Each record gives: D gene, V gene, J gene, clone size, CDR3 DNA, CDR3 protein. The D gene is left open where the match is weak. Clone size is given for some rows only: seen once, a few or many times, or a class if the clone is expanded.

D: .; V: TRBV5-6; J: TRBJ2-7; size: .; DNA: TGTGCCAGCAGCCCCGGACAGGGAGGGTCCTACGAGCAGTACTTC; CDR3: CASSPGQGGSYEQYF
D: .; V: TRBV19; J: TRBJ1-3; size: .; DNA: TGTGCCAGTAGTAACGGGGCGGCTGGAAACACCATATATTTT; CDR3: CASSNGAAGNTIYF
D: TRBD1; V: TRBV18; J: TRBJ1-5; size: .; DNA: TGTGCCAGCTCACCATCCGGGACAGGGGGCAATCAGCCCCAGCATTTT; CDR3: CASSPSGTGGNQPQHF
D: .; V: TRBV4-1; J: TRBJ2-1; size: .; DNA: TGCGCCAGCAGGGGGCTTTCCTTGAACAATGAGCAGTTCTTC; CDR3: CASRGLSLNNEQFF
D: .; V: TRBV19; J: TRBJ1-1; size: once; DNA: TGTGCCAGTAGTATAGATCAGAACGGGAACACTGAAGCTTTCTTT; CDR3: CASSIDQNGNTEAFF
D: TRBD2; V: TRBV13; J: TRBJ2-3; size: .; DNA: TGTGCCAGCAGCTTTACTAGCGGGAGGGCCGCAGATACGCAGTATTTT; CDR3: CASSFTSGRAADTQYF
D: .; V: TRBV5-8; J: TRBJ1-5; size: once; DNA: TGTGCCAGCAGCTTGGTTCAGACCAATCAGCCCCAGCATTTT; CDR3: CASSLVQTNQPQHF
D: TRBD2; V: TRBV4-1; J: TRBJ2-1; size: .; DNA: TGCGCCAGCAGCCAAGAAACTAGCGGGAGAGTAGATGAGCAGTTCTTC; CDR3: CASSQETSGRVDEQFF
D: TRBD2; V: TRBV29-1; J: TRBJ2-2; size: .; DNA: TGCAGCGCCCAAAGAAGAGCGGGAGGGATGTCCGGGGAGCTGTTTTTT; CDR3: CSAQRRAGGMSGELFF
D: .; V: TRBV4-1; J: TRBJ1-2; size: .; DNA: TGCGCCAGCAGCCAAGATCGAGGCCGTGGGGGCGAGAGTGGCTACACCTTC; CDR3: CASSQDRGRGGESGYTF
D: .; V: TRBV29-1; J: TRBJ1-2; size: .; DNA: TGCAGCGCTTCTGGACCCTATGGCTACACCTTC; CDR3: CSASGPYGYTF
D: .; V: TRBV18; J: TRBJ2-3; size: .; DNA: TGTGCCAGCTCACCAAGGAGCGAGGCAGATACGCAGTATTTT; CDR3: CASSPRSEADTQYF
D: TRBD2; V: TRBV5-1; J: TRBJ2-5; size: .; DNA: TGCGCCAGCAGCTTGGGACTAGCGGGAGCGGGGCTGGAGACCCAGTACTTC; CDR3: CASSLGLAGAGLETQYF
D: TRBD2; V: TRBV7-6; J: TRBJ2-5; size: .; DNA: TGTGCCAGCAGCACGACCCCTAGCGGGTACCAAGAGACCCAGTACTTC; CDR3: CASSTTPSGYQETQYF
D: .; V: TRBV5-1; J: TRBJ1-2; size: .; DNA: TGCGCCAGCAGCTTGGACAGCCCATTTAACTATGGCTACACCTTC; CDR3: CASSLDSPFNYGYTF
D: .; V: TRBV6-5; J: TRBJ2-2; size: .; DNA: TGTGCCAGCAGTTACCAAACAGGGTCCGGGGAGCTGTTTTTT; CDR3: CASSYQTGSGELFF
D: .; V: TRBV4-1; J: TRBJ1-2; size: .; DNA: TGCGCCAGCAGCCCCCGCGACAGCACTAACTATGGCTACACCTTC; CDR3: CASSPRDSTNYGYTF
D: TRBD1; V: TRBV5-1; J: TRBJ1-5; size: .; DNA: TGCGCCAGCAGCTCGACAGGGGGCGCGCAGCCCCAGCATTTT; CDR3: CASSSTGGAQPQHF
D: TRBD2; V: TRBV12-3/TRBV12-4; J: TRBJ2-1; size: .; DNA: TGTGCCAGCACCAGACTAGCGGGAGGGGGGAAGTTCTTC; CDR3: CASTRLAGGGKFF
D: .; V: TRBV6-5; J: TRBJ1-1; size: .; DNA: TGTGCCAGCAGTTACTCGAGTATGGGGAACACTGAAGCTTTCTTT; CDR3: CASSYSSMGNTEAFF
D: TRBD2; V: TRBV6-4; J: TRBJ2-5; size: once; DNA: TGTGCCAGCAATCACTCTAAAACTAGCGGCCAAGAGACCCAGTACTTC; CDR3: CASNHSKTSGQETQYF
D: TRBD1; V: TRBV19; J: TRBJ1-1; size: .; DNA: TGTGCCAGTAGTGTGGACAGGGACACTGAAGCTTTCTTT; CDR3: CASSVDRDTEAFF
D: .; V: TRBV6-6; J: TRBJ1-2; size: .; DNA: TGTGCCAGCAGGAGAATTAATGACTATGGCTACACCTTC; CDR3: CASRRINDYGYTF
D: TRBD1; V: TRBV23-1; J: TRBJ1-1; size: .; DNA: TGCGCCAGCAGTCACCCCCCGACCCGACAGGGGGCCTCTGAAGCTTTCTTT; CDR3: CASSHPPTRQGASEAFF
D: .; V: TRBV5-6; J: TRBJ2-5; size: .; DNA: TGTGCCAGCAGCTTTCTTAGGGGCTCCCAAGAGACCCAGTACTTC; CDR3: CASSFLRGSQETQYF
D: .; V: TRBV3-1/TRBV3-2; J: TRBJ1-1; size: .; DNA: TGTGCCAGCAGCCAAGAACACGGGAACACTGAAGCTTTCTTT; CDR3: CASSQEHGNTEAFF
D: .; V: TRBV6-4; J: TRBJ1-2; size: .; DNA: TGTGCCAGCAGCACGGAGGCTGGGGCTAACTATGGCTACACCTTC; CDR3: CASSTEAGANYGYTF
D: TRBD1; V: TRBV27; J: TRBJ1-2; size: .; DNA: TGTGCCAGCAGTGCCCAGACAGGGTGGGGCTACACCTTC; CDR3: CASSAQTGWGYTF
D: .; V: TRBV5-1; J: TRBJ1-4; size: .; DNA: TGCGCCAGCAGCCTGTCGCCAGCAACTAATGAAAAACTGTTTTTT; CDR3: CASSLSPATNEKLFF
D: .; V: TRBV27; J: TRBJ2-2; size: .; DNA: TGTGCCAGCAGTTTAGGACAGAGAACGTTGAACACCGGGGAGCTGTTTTTT; CDR3: CASSLGQRTLNTGELFF
D: TRBD1; V: TRBV11-2; J: TRBJ2-7; size: .; DNA: TGTGCCAGCAGCTTAGAACGGACAGGGGGCTACGAGCAGTACTTC; CDR3: CASSLERTGGYEQYF
D: .; V: TRBV2; J: TRBJ1-1; size: .; DNA: TGTGCCAGCAGTTTTCAGACAGCGAACACTGAAGCTTTCTTT; CDR3: CASSFQTANTEAFF
D: .; V: TRBV4-2; J: TRBJ2-1; size: .; DNA: TGTGCCAGCAGCCAAGGAGGGGCCAATGAGCAGTTCTTC; CDR3: CASSQGGANEQFF
D: .; V: TRBV5-1; J: TRBJ2-5; size: .; DNA: TGCGCCAGTAGTATGCAAGAGACCCAGTACTTC; CDR3: CASSMQETQYF
D: .; V: TRBV5-6; J: TRBJ2-2; size: .; DNA: TGTGCCAGCAGCTTGGCCAAGGGTTTGTCGGGACACACCGGGGAGCTGTTTTTT; CDR3: CASSLAKGLSGHTGELFF
D: TRBD2; V: TRBV5-1; J: TRBJ2-1; size: .; DNA: TGCGCCAGCAGCCTAATAGCGGGAGCCTCCTACAATGAGCAGTTCTTC; CDR3: CASSLIAGASYNEQFF
D: .; V: TRBV2; J: TRBJ2-1; size: .; DNA: TGTGCCAGCAGACCGGGACACTTATACAATGAGCAGTTCTTC; CDR3: CASRPGHLYNEQFF
D: .; V: TRBV11-2; J: TRBJ1-6; size: .; DNA: TGTGCCAGCAGCTTAGGCCAAGTCCTCCACTTT; CDR3: CASSLGQVLHF
D: .; V: TRBV13; J: TRBJ2-7; size: .; DNA: TGTGCCAGCAGCCTTCAGGGGTACTACGAGCAGTACTTC; CDR3: CASSLQGYYEQYF
D: TRBD2; V: TRBV4-2; J: TRBJ2-1; size: .; DNA: TGTGCCAGCAGCCAGATAGCGGGAGAGGGGACCGATGAGCAGTTCTTC; CDR3: CASSQIAGEGTDEQFF
D: .; V: TRBV9; J: TRBJ1-2; size: .; DNA: TGTGCCAGCAGCGTAGCCCCTCCGGGCTATGGCTACACCTTC; CDR3: CASSVAPPGYGYTF
D: .; V: TRBV5-1; J: TRBJ2-3; size: once; DNA: TGCGCCAGCAGTACCGGGGCGGGCACAGATACGCAGTATTTT; CDR3: CASSTGAGTDTQYF
D: .; V: TRBV3-1/TRBV3-2; J: TRBJ2-2; size: .; DNA: TGTGCCAGCAGCCAAGTTGTCGGGATTGGGGAGCTGTTTTTT; CDR3: CASSQVVGIGELFF
D: TRBD1; V: TRBV6-4; J: TRBJ2-1; size: .; DNA: TGTGCCAGCAGTGAGACAGGGGGCGCGAGTGGCAATGAGCAGTTCTTC; CDR3: CASSETGGASGNEQFF
D: .; V: TRBV30; J: TRBJ1-6; size: .; DNA: TGTGCCTGGAGTGTACGGGAATCTCCAAGCTCCTATAATTCACCCCTCCACTTT; CDR3: CAWSVRESPSSYNSPLHF
D: .; V: TRBV5-1; J: TRBJ1-6; size: .; DNA: TGCGCCAGCAGCTTGGATCCGGGCGTGGGTAATTCACCCCTCCACTTT; CDR3: CASSLDPGVGNSPLHF
D: .; V: TRBV6-2/TRBV6-3; J: TRBJ1-5; size: .; DNA: TGTGCCAGCAGTAGATGGGACCCCCCCACTCAGCCCCAGCATTTT; CDR3: CASSRWDPPTQPQHF
D: TRBD1; V: TRBV2; J: TRBJ1-1; size: .; DNA: TGTGCCAGCAGTGAGGCAGGGGGACGGCTCACTGAAGCTTTCTTT; CDR3: CASSEAGGRLTEAFF
D: .; V: TRBV7-2; J: TRBJ2-3; size: .; DNA: TGTGCCAGCTCCCTGGCGAGCACAGATACGCAGTATTTT; CDR3: CASSLASTDTQYF
D: .; V: TRBV5-1; J: TRBJ1-3; size: few; DNA: TGCGCCAGCAGCTTGGAGCCAGGGGTCGGAAACACCATATATTTT; CDR3: CASSLEPGVGNTIYF
D: TRBD2; V: TRBV11-2; J: TRBJ2-2; size: .; DNA: TGTGCCAGCAGCTTGTCAATCAGCGGCGGGAGGGCCTGGACCGGGGAGCTGTTTTTT; CDR3: CASSLSISGGRAWTGELFF